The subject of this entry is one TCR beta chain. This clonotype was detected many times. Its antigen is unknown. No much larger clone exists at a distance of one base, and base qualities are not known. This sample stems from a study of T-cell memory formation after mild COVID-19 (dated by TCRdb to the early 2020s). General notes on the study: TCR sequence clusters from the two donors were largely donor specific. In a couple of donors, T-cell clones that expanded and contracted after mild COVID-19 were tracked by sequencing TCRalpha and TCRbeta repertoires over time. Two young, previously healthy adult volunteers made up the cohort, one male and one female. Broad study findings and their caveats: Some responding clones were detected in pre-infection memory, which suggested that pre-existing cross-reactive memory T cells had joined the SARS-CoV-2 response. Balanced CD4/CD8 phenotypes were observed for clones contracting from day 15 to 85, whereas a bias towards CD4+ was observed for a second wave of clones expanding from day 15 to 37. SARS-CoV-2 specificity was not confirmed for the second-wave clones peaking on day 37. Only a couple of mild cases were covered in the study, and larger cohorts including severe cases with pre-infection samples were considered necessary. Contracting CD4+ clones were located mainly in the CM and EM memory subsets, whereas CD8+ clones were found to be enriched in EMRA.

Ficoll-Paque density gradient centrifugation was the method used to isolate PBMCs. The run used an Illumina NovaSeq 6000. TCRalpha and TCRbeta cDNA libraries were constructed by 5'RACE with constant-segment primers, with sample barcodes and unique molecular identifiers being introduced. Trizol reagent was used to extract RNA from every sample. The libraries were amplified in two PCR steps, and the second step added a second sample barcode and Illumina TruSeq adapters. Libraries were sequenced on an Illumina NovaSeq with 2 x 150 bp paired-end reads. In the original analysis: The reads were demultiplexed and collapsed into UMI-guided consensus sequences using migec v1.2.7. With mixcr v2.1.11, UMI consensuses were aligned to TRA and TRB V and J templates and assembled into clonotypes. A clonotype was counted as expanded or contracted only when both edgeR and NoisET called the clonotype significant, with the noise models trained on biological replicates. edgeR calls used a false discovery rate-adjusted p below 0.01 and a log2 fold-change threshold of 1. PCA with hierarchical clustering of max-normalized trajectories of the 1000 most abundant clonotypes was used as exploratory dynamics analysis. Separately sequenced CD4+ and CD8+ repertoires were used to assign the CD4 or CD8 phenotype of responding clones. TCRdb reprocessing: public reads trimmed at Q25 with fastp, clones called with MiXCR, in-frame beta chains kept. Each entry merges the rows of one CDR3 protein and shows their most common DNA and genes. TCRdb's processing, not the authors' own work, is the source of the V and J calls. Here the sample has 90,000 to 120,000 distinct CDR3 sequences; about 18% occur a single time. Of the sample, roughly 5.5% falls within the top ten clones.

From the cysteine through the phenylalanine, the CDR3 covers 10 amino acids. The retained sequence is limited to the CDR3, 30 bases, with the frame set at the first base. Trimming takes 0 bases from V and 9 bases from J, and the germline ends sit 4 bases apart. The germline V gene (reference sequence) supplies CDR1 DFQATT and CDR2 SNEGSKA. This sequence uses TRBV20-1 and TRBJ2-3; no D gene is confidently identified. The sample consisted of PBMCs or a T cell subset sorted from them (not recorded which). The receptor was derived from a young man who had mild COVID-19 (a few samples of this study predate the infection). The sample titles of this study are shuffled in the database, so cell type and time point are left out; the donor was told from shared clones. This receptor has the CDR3 CSARDRTQYF. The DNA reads TGCAGTGCTAGAGATCGGACGCAGTATTTT.